These 32 T cell receptor beta chains were all obtained from the same sample, sequenced in a study of response to subunit inactivated influenza vaccine. TCRdb independently ran MiXCR on the RT-PCR reads; one entry per CDR3 protein. The sample contains fewer than 700,000 distinct CDR3 sequences, 13% of which appear only once. Sequenced here: PBMCs from blood, sampled about 6 weeks after vaccination. These receptors all come from a man between 45 and 60 years old who received an inactivated influenza vaccine.

The genes are TRBV4-3 and TRBJ2-2; D may match TRBD1 or TRBD2 (5 bases each). Germline lookup yields CDR1 LGHNA and CDR2 YSLEER. This CDR3 spans 15 amino acids. V was trimmed by 4 bases and J by 0 bases, leaving 9 bases between them. Here the CDR3 reads CASSRGSPNTGELFF. As DNA, the CDR3 is TGCGCCAGCAGCCGGGGGTCCCCGAACACCGGGGAGCTGTTTTTT.

This clonotype was counted a few times. The chain employs TRBV4-1 and TRBJ2-5; TRBD1 matches 7 bases. In germline, CDR1 is MGHRA, CDR2 YSYEKL. The junction had 11 bases not matched to a gene; V was cut back by 1 base and J by 0 bases. This CDR3 is built from 18 residues. This CDR3 is CASSQVGQSWPYQETQYF. Here the CDR3 DNA reads TGCGCCAGCAGCCAAGTGGGACAGTCATGGCCGTACCAAGAGACCCAGTACTTC.

This clonotype has only a few counts. The genes are TRBV12-3 or TRBV12-4 and TRBJ2-1; the D gene is possibly TRBD2 (5 bases). The CDR3 extends over 16 amino acids. V lost 6 bases to trimming and J lost 6 bases, with 21 bases between them. The CDR3 protein is CASSITGPMRANEQFF. The CDR3 DNA reads as TGTGCCAGCAGCATCACGGGTCCCATGAGGGCCAATGAGCAGTTCTTC.

The sample holds a few counts of this clonotype. The chain employs TRBV28 and TRBJ1-1, with 12 positions matching TRBD1. This CDR3 has 13 amino acids. Trimming at V came to 8 bases and at J to 5 bases, leaving 3 bases not matched to a gene. Looked up from germline, CDR1 is MDHEN and CDR2 is SYDVKM. The CDR3 region is CASWDRGLTEAFF. CDR3 coding DNA: TGTGCCAGCTGGGACAGGGGGCTTACTGAAGCTTTCTTT.

The sample holds a few counts of this clonotype. The rearrangement links TRBV5-5 to TRBJ2-3; perhaps TRBD2 as D (6 bases). V gave up 2 bases and J gave up 3 bases, with 13 bases separating them. This CDR3 is 15 amino acids long. Germline V CDR1 and CDR2: SGHKS, YYEKEE (reference sequence). The CDR3 spells CASSFSGILTDTQYF. CDR3 nucleotides: TGTGCCAGCAGCTTTAGCGGCATACTTACAGATACGCAGTATTTT.

In its sample, this clonotype was seen a few times. The chain recombines TRBV6-1 with TRBJ2-1, with TRBD1 as a possible D gene (6 bases). CDR1 and CDR2 from the germline V gene are MNHNS and SASEGT. The CDR3 sequence is 14 residues long. V lost 7 bases, J lost 6 bases, and 16 bases lay in between. The CDR3 loop reads CASNEQGPGNEQFF. The DNA of the CDR3 is TGTGCCAGCAATGAGCAGGGGCCGGGCAATGAGCAGTTCTTC.

This clonotype turned up a few times. This chain links TRBV6-5 with TRBJ1-1, with 12 bases aligning to TRBD1. The V gene's germline CDR1 is MNHEY and CDR2 SVGAGI. V was pared by 5 bases and J by 2 bases, with 6 bases of the junction left unmatched. This CDR3 region has 16 residues. CDR3 protein: CASSHPGQGANTEAFF. The CDR3 region has the DNA TGTGCCAGCAGTCACCCGGGACAGGGGGCAAACACTGAAGCTTTCTTT.

This chain links TRBV20-1 with TRBJ1-1; D possibly corresponds to TRBD1 (5 bases). Germline-derived CDR1 and CDR2 are DFQATT and SNEGSKA (reference sequence). V was trimmed by 6 bases and J by 4 bases, leaving 21 bases between them. This CDR3 has 15 amino acids. CDR3 sequence reads: CSAPKGTLRGTEAFF. The CDR3 nucleotides are TGCAGTGCCCCGAAAGGGACGCTTCGGGGCACTGAAGCTTTCTTT.

This clonotype was seen only a few times. The genes are TRBV29-1 and TRBJ2-1; TRBD1 agrees at 8 bases. This CDR3 contains 13 residues. V dropped 5 bases and J dropped 4; count of bases not matched to a gene: 4. CDR1 is SQVTM, CDR2 ANQGSEA, per germline. The CDR3 reads CSVLGQAYNEQFF. The CDR3, as DNA: TGCAGCGTTCTGGGACAGGCGTACAATGAGCAGTTCTTC.

CDR3 coding DNA: TGTGCCAGCAGTAGGGACAGATGGGAGACCCAGTACTTC. It translates to CASSRDRWETQYF. The rearrangement links TRBV6-2 or TRBV6-3 to TRBJ2-5; 7 nucleotides match TRBD1. This CDR3 spans 13 amino acids. With 5 bases clipped from V and 5 bases from J, the junction kept 5 bases outside the gene matches. Germline CDR1 MNHEY, CDR2 SVGEGT.

The rearrangement joins TRBV12-3 or TRBV12-4 to TRBJ2-5, with D possibly TRBD1 on 7 matching bases. Trimming pared 6 bases from V and 2 bases from J, leaving 16 bases between. The length of the CDR3 is 15 residues. The CDR3 loop is CASSPQGGPQETQYF. Written as DNA, the CDR3 is TGTGCCAGCAGCCCTCAGGGGGGCCCGCAAGAGACCCAGTACTTC.

The genes are TRBV20-1 and TRBJ2-3; 10 bases agree with TRBD2. The CDR3 runs 15 residues. Unmatched junction bases numbered 4, after V lost 4 bases and J lost 0 bases. Germline V CDR1 and CDR2: DFQATT, SNEGSKA (reference sequence). The CDR3 loop is CSATGTSDSTDTQYF. The DNA of the CDR3 is TGCAGTGCTACCGGGACTAGCGACAGCACAGATACGCAGTATTTT.

The V call is TRBV12-3 or TRBV12-4, the J call TRBJ1-1; D ambiguous. V gave up 2 bases and J gave up 0 bases, with 4 bases separating them. The length of the CDR3 is 13 residues. CDR3 region: CASSLQLNTEAFF. CDR3 sequence (DNA): TGTGCCAGCAGTTTACAGCTGAACACTGAAGCTTTCTTT.

This clonotype was found a few times. The chain uses TRBV7-2 and TRBJ2-1; perhaps TRBD1 as D (6 bases). The germline V gene encodes CDR1 SGHTA and CDR2 FQGNSA. The V end lost 5 bases, the J end lost 11 bases, and 19 bases lay between the germline ends. This CDR3 contains 14 residues. This CDR3 is CASSTGWGRVKQFF. In DNA form, the CDR3 reads TGTGCCAGCAGCACAGGGTGGGGCCGGGTAAAGCAGTTCTTC.

This clonotype has more than one count but fewer than ten. The chain combines TRBV7-6 with TRBJ2-7; D gene ambiguous. The germline V gene encodes CDR1 SGHVS and CDR2 FNYEAQ. The CDR3 totals 15 residues. V lost 0 bases and J 3 bases, leaving 12 bases between the germline ends. The CDR3 DNA reads TGTGCCAGCAGCTTAGCGCAAGGGCCAAACTACGAGCAGTACTTC. Its protein product is CASSLAQGPNYEQYF.

The J gene is TRBJ2-7, the V gene TRBV28; TRBD2 might be the D (5 bases). CDR3 length: 15 amino acids. Germline V gives CDR1 MDHEN, CDR2 SYDVKM. Trimming stripped 6 bases from V and 3 bases from J, with 18 bases between. The CDR3 loop reads CASSGGSDFFYEQYF. The CDR3 DNA reads as TGTGCCAGCAGCGGCGGGTCCGATTTCTTCTACGAGCAGTACTTC.

This clonotype was picked up many times. The J gene is TRBJ1-2, the V gene TRBV20-1; 7 bases are a match to TRBD1. This CDR3 comprises 14 residues. With 2 bases clipped from V and 7 bases from J, the junction kept 10 bases outside the gene matches. Per the germline V gene, CDR1 is DFQATT and CDR2 is SNEGSKA (reference sequence). CDR3 nucleotides: TGCAGTGCTAGAACCGGGGACAGAAGTCTTGGCTACACCTTC. It translates to CSARTGDRSLGYTF.

This clonotype was counted only a few times. The J gene is TRBJ2-7, the V gene TRBV5-1; 9 bases align to TRBD1. Trimming cost V 4 bases and J 4 bases; bases outside gene matches: 6. Germline lookup yields CDR1 SGHRS and CDR2 YFSETQ. The CDR3 spans 14 residues. CDR3 nucleotide sequence: TGCGCCAGCAGCCGGGACAGGGCCGGTTACGAGCAGTACTTC. As protein: CASSRDRAGYEQYF. Using reference TRBV5-1 and TRBJ2-7 for the parts outside the CDR3, the full variable domain is KAGVTQTPRYLIKTRGQQVTLSCSPISGHRSVSWYQQTPGQGLQFLFEYFSETQRNKGNFPGRFSGRQFSNSRSEMNVSTLELGDSALYLCASSRDRAGYEQYFGPGTRLTVT.

This rearrangement joins TRBV3-1 to TRBJ2-3; the D gene is possibly TRBD2 (6 bases). V gave up 1 base and J gave up 6 bases, with 14 bases separating them. Germline V gene lookup returns CDR1 LGHDT and CDR2 YNNKEL (reference sequence). This CDR3 is built from 15 residues. The CDR3 loop reads CASSQGTLRGDTQYF. The CDR3, as DNA: TGTGCCAGCAGCCAAGGGACCCTACGGGGGGATACGCAGTATTTT.

This clonotype was picked up many times. The J gene is TRBJ1-3, the V gene TRBV29-1, with TRBD1 matching over 8 bases. The germline gives CDR1 SQVTM, CDR2 ANQGSEA. Germline trimming cut 6 bases from V and 7 bases from J; bases unmatched to any gene: 8. CDR3 length: 13 amino acids. The CDR3 region has the DNA TGCAGCGTCTGGGACAGGCAGGACAACACCATATATTTT. This sequence encodes CSVWDRQDNTIYF.

The chain uses TRBV11-1 and TRBJ2-1; 12 nucleotides match TRBD2. In germline, CDR1 is SGHAT, CDR2 FQDESV (reference sequence). CDR3 length equals 17 residues. With V trimmed by 5 bases and J by 0 bases, 5 bases remained unmatched. The CDR3 sequence: CASSITSGRSSYNEQFF. Written as DNA, the CDR3 is TGTGCCAGCAGCATTACTAGCGGGAGGAGCTCCTACAATGAGCAGTTCTTC.

The chain couples TRBV7-9 to TRBJ1-4; the match to TRBD1 covers 9 bases. Germline CDR1 and CDR2: SEHNR and FQNEAQ (reference sequence). Trimming took 6 bases from V and 2 from J; bases not matched to a gene: 7. This CDR3 has 16 amino acids. The CDR3, as DNA: TGTGCCAGCAGGCAGGCGGGACAGGGTACTAATGAAAAACTGTTTTTT. This encodes CASRQAGQGTNEKLFF.

This clonotype was picked up a small number of times. The chain combines TRBV7-9 with TRBJ1-1, with TRBD1 as a possible D gene (5 bases). V gave up 7 bases and J gave up 7 bases, with 22 bases separating them. CDR1 and CDR2 (germline): SEHNR, FQNEAQ (reference sequence). The CDR3 loop spans 15 amino acids. DNA for the CDR3: TGTGCCAGCATCGGCGGGGGGAGTAAGCACAATGAAGCTTTCTTT. Translating it yields CASIGGGSKHNEAFF.

V is TRBV5-1 and J is TRBJ2-1, with TRBD1 as a possible D gene (6 bases). V shed 0 bases and J shed 8 bases, with 15 bases lying between them. There are 15 residues in the CDR3. CDR1 and CDR2 from the germline V gene are SGHRS and YFSETQ. CDR3: CASSLGDTLADEQFF. The DNA for the CDR3 is TGCGCCAGCAGCTTGGGGGACACTCTGGCCGATGAGCAGTTCTTC.

This clonotype came up a few times. The chain links TRBV18 to TRBJ1-5; the D is unclear. The CDR3 sequence is 14 residues long. Germline V gene data show CDR1 as KGHSH and CDR2 as LQKENI. The V and J ends lost 6 bases and 5 bases respectively, with 14 bases between them. CDR3 in DNA: TGTGCCAGCTCCCTTCTCCAGGTCGATCAGCCCCAGCATTTT. This translates into CASSLLQVDQPQHF.

This clonotype came up a few times. This chain connects TRBV6-4 to TRBJ2-3; 9 bases align to TRBD2. The CDR3 covers 16 residues. Germline lookup yields CDR1 MRHNA and CDR2 SNTAGT. The trim removed 3 bases at V and 1 base at J, leaving 5 bases unmatched. The CDR3 protein is CASSEIAGAGTDTQYF. The CDR3 bases are TGTGCCAGCAGTGAGATAGCGGGAGCCGGCACAGATACGCAGTATTTT.

This clonotype has a count of ten or more. CDR3 in DNA: TGTGCCAGCAGTTACTACTCCAACCCGCTTACGTCGGGGGAGCTGTTTTTT. It specifies CASSYYSNPLTSGELFF. The V gene is TRBV6-5, the J gene TRBJ2-2; D is unresolved. The V and J ends lost 1 base and 8 bases respectively, with 20 bases between them. Germline V gene sequence: CDR1 MNHEY, CDR2 SVGAGI. This CDR3 region has 17 residues.

The chain is built from TRBV5-4 and TRBJ2-3; weak D call: TRBD1 (6 bases). Germline CDR1 and CDR2: SGHNT and YYREEE (reference sequence). The V gene lost 3 bases and the J gene lost 3 bases, with 14 bases spanning the gap. This CDR3 has 15 residues. The CDR3 loop is CASSWGLEVTDTQYF. CDR3 sequence (DNA): TGTGCCAGCAGCTGGGGGCTAGAAGTGACAGATACGCAGTATTTT.

This clonotype has more than one count but fewer than ten. The V gene is TRBV11-2, the J gene TRBJ2-3; the D is unclear. Trimming left V 6 bases short and J 2 bases short, with 15 bases between. Germline CDR1 and CDR2: SGHAT and FQNNGV. The CDR3 is 15 amino acids. The CDR3 DNA reads as TGTGCCAGCAGTTCTCTCGACTTATCCACAGATACGCAGTATTTT. Translating it yields CASSSLDLSTDTQYF.

This clonotype was counted a single time. At one boundary the junction diverges from the germline segment, which might be a read error. This rearrangement joins TRBV10-3 to TRBJ1-1; the D is unclear. CDR1 ENHRY and CDR2 SYGVKD come from the germline V gene. There are 12 residues in the CDR3. The DNA of the CDR3 is TGTGCCATCTCGTCGGGCCCCACTGAAGCTATCTTT. Translating it yields CAISSGPTEAIF.

This clonotype was counted between two and nine times. The chain has TRBV12-3 or TRBV12-4 and TRBJ1-1, with a weak D call TRBD1 (5 bases). V lost 3 bases to trimming and J lost 1 base, with 12 bases between them. The CDR3 is 15 amino acids. As DNA, the CDR3 is TGTGCCAGCAGTTTTCCGGGACGCCGGAACACTGAAGCTTTCTTT. This sequence encodes CASSFPGRRNTEAFF.

This clonotype was seen a single time. CDR3 protein: CASSNRGFPSYEQYF. CDR3 nucleotides: TGTGCCAGCAGTAACAGGGGGTTCCCCTCCTACGAGCAGTACTTC. The V and J genes are TRBV12-3 or TRBV12-4 and TRBJ2-7; 8 positions agree with TRBD1. The CDR3 sequence is 15 residues long. Trimming at V came to 5 bases and at J to 0 bases, leaving 6 bases not matched to a gene.